The 19 T cell receptor beta chains presented below share a single source sample, sequenced in a study of T cells after yellow fever vaccination (dated by TCRdb to 2018 to 2020). What this sample's treatment or condition label stands for: live attenuated yellow fever vaccine strain. Receptor amplification or capture employed 5' RACE. Sequencing relied on an Illumina NovaSeq 6000. TCRdb reran the public reads through fastp at Q25 and MiXCR, keeping productive beta chains. Each entry is one CDR3 protein sequence, shown with its most common DNA and genes. This sample is represented by some 340,000 distinct CDR3 sequences; 4.1% of them were singletons. The top ten constitute 20% to 25% of the sample. The sample consisted of PBMCs, taken 5 days after the yellow fever booster vaccination. These receptors all come from a man between 18 and 35 years old who received the YFV17D yellow fever vaccine.

As concerns this clonotype: One end of the junction varies from germline; a read error may be responsible. The rearrangement uses TRBV19 and TRBJ1-5, with D unresolved. Germline CDR1 is LNHDA and CDR2 is SQIVND (reference sequence). CDR3 size: 11 residues. Here the CDR3 reads CASSIGGDQQF. Here the CDR3 DNA reads TGTGCCAGTAGTATTGGCGGGGATCAGCAATTT. The whole variable domain, remainder taken from reference TRBV19 and TRBJ1-5, is DGGITQSPKYLFRKEGQNVTLSCEQNLNHDAMYWYRQDPGQGLRLIYYSQIVNDFQKGDIAEGYSVSREKKESFPLTVTSAQKNPTAFYLCASSIGGDQQFGDGTRLSIL.

The table lists this clonotype with a few counts. V usage is TRBV27 and J usage is TRBJ1-1; D ambiguous. Germline CDR1 is MNHEY and CDR2 is SMNVEV (reference sequence). There are 14 residues in the CDR3. V lost 5 bases and J lost 4, with 14 bases in between. CDR3 protein: CASSLRLARTEAFF. The CDR3 nucleotides are TGTGCCAGCAGTCTCCGCCTAGCACGCACTGAAGCTTTCTTT.

This clonotype was observed a few times. The chain combines TRBV4-1 with TRBJ2-7, with D possibly being TRBD2 (5 bases). Trimming left V 0 bases short and J 1 base short, with 10 bases between. The germline V gene has CDR1 MGHRA and CDR2 YSYEKL. This CDR3 has 15 residues. CDR3: CASSQDYRESYEQYF. CDR3 bases: TGCGCCAGCAGCCAAGATTATAGGGAGTCCTACGAGCAGTACTTC.

A few counts support this clonotype. The chain carries TRBV7-2 and TRBJ2-3, with TRBD2 identical over 8 bases. After removal of 7 bases from V and 8 bases from J, the junction contained 17 bases not matched to a gene. This CDR3 is 16 amino acids long. CDR1 is SGHTA, CDR2 FQGNSA, per germline. The CDR3 is CASNEPLAGGAGTQYF. For the CDR3, the DNA is TGTGCCAGCAACGAGCCCTTGGCCGGGGGGGCGGGTACGCAGTATTTT.

The chain is built from TRBV24-1 and TRBJ2-1, with 10 bases aligning to TRBD1. The CDR3 covers 15 residues. V lost 4 bases and J lost 5; bases outside the gene matches: 4. In germline, CDR1 is KGHDR, CDR2 SFDVKD. The DNA of the CDR3 is TGTGCCACCAGTGAATGGACAGGGGGTCACAATGAGCAGTTCTTC. It translates to CATSEWTGGHNEQFF.

In this sample, this clonotype turned up a few times. The V and J genes are TRBV7-9 and TRBJ2-1, with 8 bases lining up with TRBD1. The V gene end was trimmed by 10 bases and the J gene end by 8 bases; junction bases not matched to a gene: 19. The CDR3 runs to 16 residues. Germline V gene data show CDR1 as SEHNR and CDR2 as FQNEAQ (reference sequence). CDR3 nucleotides: TGTGCCACCTCCCTCGGTCGGCAGGGGGCTAGGGATGAGCAGTTCTTC. Translated, it gives CATSLGRQGARDEQFF.

This clonotype was seen a handful of times. The chain uses TRBV5-1 and TRBJ1-1, with 8 bases that match TRBD1. In germline, CDR1 is SGHRS, CDR2 YFSETQ. The CDR3 length is 17 residues. The V gene end was trimmed by 2 bases and the J gene end by 4 bases; junction bases not matched to a gene: 13. CDR3 DNA sequence: TGCGCCAGCAGCTTCCTCCGGGACAGGTCCAGGGGCACTGAAGCTTTCTTT. As protein: CASSFLRDRSRGTEAFF. The variable domain in full, completed from reference TRBV5-1 and TRBJ1-1, reads KAGVTQTPRYLIKTRGQQVTLSCSPISGHRSVSWYQQTPGQGLQFLFEYFSETQRNKGNFPGRFSGRQFSNSRSEMNVSTLELGDSALYLCASSFLRDRSRGTEAFFGQGTRLTVV.

CDR3 DNA sequence: TGCGCCAGCAGCCACAACAGGGGGCTCGGCGATGGCTACACCTTC. Its translation: CASSHNRGLGDGYTF. V gene TRBV4-3 combines with J gene TRBJ1-2; 9 bases align to TRBD1. Trimming removed 3 bases from V and 6 bases from J; junction bases left unmatched: 8. The CDR3 totals 15 residues. The V gene's germline CDR1 is LGHNA and CDR2 YSLEER.

This clonotype was detected only a few times. The CDR3 loop reads CSGLLGAGGYNEQFF. The CDR3 DNA reads TGCAGCGGGCTCTTAGGAGCGGGGGGTTACAATGAGCAGTTCTTC. The chain uses TRBV29-1 and TRBJ2-1, with TRBD2 matching over 9 bases. The CDR3 contains 15 residues. After removal of 7 bases from V and 4 bases from J, the junction contained 11 bases not matched to a gene. Germline values: CDR1 SQVTM, CDR2 ANQGSEA.

V and J are TRBV11-2 and TRBJ2-7, with D hard to call. There are 12 residues in the CDR3. V gave up 4 bases and J gave up 3 bases, with 7 bases separating them. Germline lookup yields CDR1 SGHAT and CDR2 FQNNGV. The CDR3, as DNA: TGTGCCAGCAGCTCGGTTGGCTACGAGCAGTACTTC. Encoded protein: CASSSVGYEQYF.

V is TRBV7-2 and J is TRBJ2-5; D might be TRBD2 (5 bases). Trimming stripped 2 bases from V and 4 bases from J, with 17 bases between. This CDR3 has 16 amino acids. CDR1 is SGHTA and CDR2 is FQGNSA in the germline V gene. The CDR3 DNA is TGTGCCAGCAGCTTACTGCGTCCTCGGGCGGGAGAGACCCAGTACTTC. It translates to CASSLLRPRAGETQYF.

This clonotype showed up just a few times. The chain links TRBV10-1 to TRBJ1-1; 8 bases agree with TRBD1. Looked up from germline, CDR1 is WNHNN and CDR2 is SYGVQD (reference sequence). V shed 4 bases, J shed 7 bases, and the junction held 8 bases outside the gene matches. This CDR3 region has 14 residues. CDR3 amino acids: CASSGNAGGSEAFF. In DNA form, the CDR3 reads TGCGCCAGCAGTGGGAACGCAGGGGGCAGTGAAGCTTTCTTT.

Ten or more counts support this clonotype. The chain uses TRBV4-3 and TRBJ1-2; no reliable D call. CDR3 length equals 13 residues. The germline V and J ends were trimmed by 3 bases and 3 bases, with 8 bases remaining between them. Looked up from germline, CDR1 is LGHNA and CDR2 is YSLEER. In DNA form, the CDR3 reads TGCGCCAGCAGCCAGGACTCTGACTATGGCTACACCTTC. Its translation is CASSQDSDYGYTF.

This clonotype occurred many times. This sequence joins TRBV5-1 and TRBJ1-2; the match to TRBD1 covers 9 bases. This CDR3 is built from 15 residues. After removal of 3 bases from V and 2 bases from J, the junction contained 5 bases not matched to a gene. Germline V gene lookup returns CDR1 SGHRS and CDR2 YFSETQ. CDR3 coding DNA: TGCGCCAGCAGCTGGGGACAGGGCGGCAACTATGGCTACACCTTC. Translating gives CASSWGQGGNYGYTF.

This clonotype was counted at least ten times. J is TRBJ1-1 and V is TRBV5-1; D remains unclear. The V end was cut by 4 bases, the J end by 1 base, with 8 bases between. The CDR3 covers 13 residues. Germline V CDR1 and CDR2: SGHRS, YFSETQ. The CDR3 sequence is CASSRDQNTEAFF. The CDR3 DNA reads TGCGCCAGCAGCCGAGACCAGAACACTGAAGCTTTCTTT.

This clonotype has more than one count but fewer than ten. The chain employs TRBV20-1 and TRBJ1-1; TRBD1 is a possible D gene (5 bases). The germline V gene has CDR1 DFQATT and CDR2 SNEGSKA (reference sequence). The CDR3 consists of 14 residues. V was pared by 6 bases and J by 7 bases, with 21 bases between. In DNA, the CDR3 is TGCAGTGCGGACCGAACAGGCTCATCAATTGAAGCTTTCTTT. This sequence encodes CSADRTGSSIEAFF.

The chain couples TRBV20-1 to TRBJ2-2; TRBD2 agrees at 15 bases. V shed 5 bases, J shed 4 bases, and the junction held 8 bases outside the gene matches. The CDR3 consists of 17 residues. CDR1 and CDR2 (germline): DFQATT, SNEGSKA (reference sequence). CDR3: CSARGGLAGGVTGELFF. CDR3 in DNA: TGCAGTGCTCGAGGGGGACTAGCGGGGGGAGTCACCGGGGAGCTGTTTTTT.

This clonotype has at least ten counts. The chain couples TRBV6-1 to TRBJ1-5; possibly TRBD1 for D (5 bases). The V gene's germline CDR1 is MNHNS and CDR2 SASEGT. Trimming removed 4 bases at V and 6 bases at J, with 16 bases between. CDR3 size: 15 residues. The CDR3 DNA reads as TGTGCCAGCAGTGCCAATGGGGGTTTAGGTCAGCCCCAGCATTTT. This translates into CASSANGGLGQPQHF.

V usage is TRBV20-1 and J usage is TRBJ2-7; 13 positions match TRBD2. This CDR3 contains 16 residues. The V and J ends lost 5 bases and 7 bases, in that order; junction bases with no gene match: 14. Germline-derived CDR1 and CDR2 are DFQATT and SNEGSKA (reference sequence). The CDR3 DNA reads TGCAGTGCTGCCACTCCTTCACTAGCGGGGGGGCATGAGCAGTACGTC. Translating gives CSAATPSLAGGHEQYV.